This T cell receptor beta chain was identified in a study of blood T cells in healthy people across ages. Every donor provided around 9.3 milliliters of peripheral blood. The CDR3 extends over 15 amino acids. Trimming pared 7 bases from V and 1 base from J, leaving 16 bases between. Germline CDR1 is MNHNS and CDR2 is SASEGT. Whole-study results and caveats: CMV infection status of these donors was not known. Researchers deemed the diversity estimates from one million T cells underestimates.

This clonotype was seen a few times. Its specificity is not known. Sample-barcoded 5' priming and a J-beta primer mix drove a second PCR of roughly 6 to 12 cycles. Each cDNA was tagged by a template-switch adaptor containing 12 random nucleotides. TCRdb reanalysed the 5' RACE reads using MiXCR and keeps one entry per CDR3 protein. The sample lists about 1,500,000 distinct CDR3 sequences; 42% were seen once. Sequences were obtained from blood. The V and J genes are TRBV6-1 and TRBJ1-2, with TRBD1 as a possible D gene (5 bases). The clonotype comes from a woman under 30 in good health. The CDR3 DNA reads as TGTGCCAGCAATCCAAATATGGGGGATAACTATGGCTACACCTTC. Its translation is CASNPNMGDNYGYTF.